This T cell receptor beta chain is drawn from a study of blood T cell repertoires in COVID-19. In the study overall: The samples span acute and convalescent COVID-19 from the United States, Italy and Spain. T cells, B-cell-depleted T cells, or PBMCs supplied cDNA or gDNA.

Methods used by the authors: Amplified reference gene primers provided the basis for estimating nucleated cell counts. TCRdb's table, derived via immunoSEQ multiplex PCR, lists solely in-frame clones and lacks some. V, J and clone size are taken as reported in that table, and D and trimming were inferred from the DNA itself. The data hold nearly 350,000 clones, with approximately 90% observed a single time. The CDR3 extends over 15 amino acids. Trimming removed 3 bases from V and 4 bases from J; junction bases left unmatched: 6. From germline, CDR1 is SGDLS and CDR2 YYNGEE. Sequenced: peripheral blood. The chain uses TRBV9 and TRBJ2-2, with TRBD1 matching over 7 bases. The clonotype comes from a woman younger than 30 who had recovered from COVID-19. CDR3 residues: CASSDQGEGTGELFF. CDR3 in DNA: TGTGCCAGCAGCGATCAGGGGGAAGGCACCGGGGAGCTGTTTTTT.